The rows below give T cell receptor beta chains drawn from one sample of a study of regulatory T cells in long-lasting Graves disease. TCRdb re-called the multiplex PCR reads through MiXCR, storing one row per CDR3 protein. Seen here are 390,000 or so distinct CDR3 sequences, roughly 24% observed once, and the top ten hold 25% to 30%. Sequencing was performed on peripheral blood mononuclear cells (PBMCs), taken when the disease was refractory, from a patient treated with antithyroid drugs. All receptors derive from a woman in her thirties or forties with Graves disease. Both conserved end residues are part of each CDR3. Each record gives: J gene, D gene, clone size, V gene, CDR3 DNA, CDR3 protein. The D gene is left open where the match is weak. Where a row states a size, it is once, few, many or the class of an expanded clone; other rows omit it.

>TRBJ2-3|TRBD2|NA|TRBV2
TGTGCCAGCAGTGTTGTGCTAGCGGGAAGCACAGATACGCAGTATTTT
CASSVVLAGSTDTQYF
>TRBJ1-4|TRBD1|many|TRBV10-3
TGTGCCACTGGGACAGGGACCGAAAAACTGTTTTTT
CATGTGTEKLFF
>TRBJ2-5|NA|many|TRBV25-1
TGTGCCAGCAGGGGGTCGGGCGGAGGGGAGGAGACCCAGTACTTC
CASRGSGGGEETQYF
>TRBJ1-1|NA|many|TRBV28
TGTGCCAGCAGCGCTCTGCAGGGGCTCGGTTCCACTGAAGCTTTCTTT
CASSALQGLGSTEAFF
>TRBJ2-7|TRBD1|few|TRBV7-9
TGTGCCAGCAGTCGACCGGGACAGGGGACCTACGAGCAGTACTTC
CASSRPGQGTYEQYF
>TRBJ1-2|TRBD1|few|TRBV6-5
TGTGCCAGCAGTTATATCAGGACAGGGGGGGAGTATGGCTACACCTTC
CASSYIRTGGEYGYTF
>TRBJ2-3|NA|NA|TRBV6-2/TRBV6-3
TGTGCCAGCAGTTACTCGAAAGGGCATGCCACCCTCCTTTTT
CASSYSKGHATLLF
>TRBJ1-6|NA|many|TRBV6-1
TGTGCCAGCAGTCGGGGGGGGAACTCCTATAATTCACCCCTCCACTTT
CASSRGGNSYNSPLHF
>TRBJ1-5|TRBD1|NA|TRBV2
TGTGCCAGCACCCGGACAGGGGGGGTGCAGCCCCAGCATTTT
CASTRTGGVQPQHF
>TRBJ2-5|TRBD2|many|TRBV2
TGTGCCAGCAGTTGGACTAGCGGGAACCAAGAGACCCAGTACTTC
CASSWTSGNQETQYF
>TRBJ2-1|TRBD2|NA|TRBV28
TGTGCCAGCAGTTTACCCCCTCGGCGGGAGGAGGGCAATGAGCAGTTCTTC
CASSLPPRREEGNEQFF
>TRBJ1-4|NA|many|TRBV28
TGTGCCAGCAGTCCCCCCAGACCAACTAATGAAAAACTGTTTTTT
CASSPPRPTNEKLFF
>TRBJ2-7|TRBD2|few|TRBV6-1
TGTGCCAGCAGTCCCGGACTAGTTTTGGGGGTTTACGAGCAGTACTTC
CASSPGLVLGVYEQYF
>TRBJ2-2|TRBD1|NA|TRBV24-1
TGTGCCACCAGTGATAGAGCAGGGGGCGGCGGGGAGCTGTTTTTT
CATSDRAGGGGELFF
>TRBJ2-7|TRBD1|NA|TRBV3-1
TGTGCCAGCAGGTACGGGACAGGGTACAGCGAGCAGTACTTC
CASRYGTGYSEQYF
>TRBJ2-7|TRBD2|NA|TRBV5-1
TGCGCCAGCAGCTTGGTAGCGGGAGACTCTAACAACAAGCAGTACTTC
CASSLVAGDSNNKQYF
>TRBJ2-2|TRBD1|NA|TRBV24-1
TGTGCCACCAGTGATTTGCGCCCGTCAGGGGGGAACACCGGGGAGCTGTTTTTT
CATSDLRPSGGNTGELFF
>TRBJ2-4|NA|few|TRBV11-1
TGTGCCAGCTCCGACTATGGGGTTGGCAAAAACATTCAGTACTTC
CASSDYGVGKNIQYF
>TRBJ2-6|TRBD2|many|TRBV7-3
TGTGCCAGCAGCTTGGGGACTAGCGGGAGTGGACACTCTGGGGCCAACGTCCTGACTTTC
CASSLGTSGSGHSGANVLTF
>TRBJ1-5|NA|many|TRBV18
TGTGCCAGCAGCCAAGGGAATCAGCCCCAGCATTTT
CASSQGNQPQHF
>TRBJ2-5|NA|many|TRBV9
TGTGCCAGCAGCGTAGGGTTCCAGTCCCAAGAGACCCAGTACTTC
CASSVGFQSQETQYF
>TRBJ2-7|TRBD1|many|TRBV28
TGTGCCAGCACCGACAGGGGGCTAGAGCAGTACTTC
CASTDRGLEQYF
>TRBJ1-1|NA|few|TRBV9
TGTGCCAGCAGCGTCGCTCCATTGGGTGGGAACACTGAAGCTTTCTTT
CASSVAPLGGNTEAFF
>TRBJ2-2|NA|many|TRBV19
TGTGCCAGTAGTAGTCGGCTAGCCTCATACACCGGGGAGCTGTTTTTT
CASSSRLASYTGELFF
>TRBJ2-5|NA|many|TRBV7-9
TGTGCCAGCAGCTTCTCATCCCGGGGCGGGATCGGGACCCAGTACTTC
CASSFSSRGGIGTQYF
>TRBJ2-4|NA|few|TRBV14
TGTGCCAGCAGCCGGGGGGGGACAGCTAAAAACATTCAGTACTTC
CASSRGGTAKNIQYF
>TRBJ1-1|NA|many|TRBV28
TGTGCCAGCAGTCTTAAACAGGTTCCCGCCATGAACACTGAAGCTTTCTTT
CASSLKQVPAMNTEAFF
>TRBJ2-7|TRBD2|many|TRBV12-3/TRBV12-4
TGTGCCAGCAGTTTAGAGAGCGGGAATGAGCAGTACTTC
CASSLESGNEQYF
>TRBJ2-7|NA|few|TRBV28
TGTGCCAGCAGTCGGCTGGGACTCAACGAGCAGTACTTC
CASSRLGLNEQYF
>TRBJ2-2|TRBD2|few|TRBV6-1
TGTGCCAGCAGGGGAGGACTAGTGAACACCGGGGAGCTGTTTTTT
CASRGGLVNTGELFF
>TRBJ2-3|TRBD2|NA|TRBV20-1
TGCAGTGCTAGATTGGGCCTAGCGGGTAGCACAGATACGCAGTATTTT
CSARLGLAGSTDTQYF
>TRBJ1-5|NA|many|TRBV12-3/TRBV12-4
TGTGCCAGCAGCCCCGACAGGTACAATCAGCCCCAGCATTTT
CASSPDRYNQPQHF
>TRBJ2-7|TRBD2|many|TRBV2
TGTGCCAGCACCGGGACTAGCCCCTACGAGCAGTACTTC
CASTGTSPYEQYF
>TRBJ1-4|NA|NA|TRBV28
TGTGCCAGCTCATACCGAACGTTGGGACGGACGGATGAAAAACTGTTTTTT
CASSYRTLGRTDEKLFF
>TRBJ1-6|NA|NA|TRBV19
TGTGCCAGTAGTACCCTAGACGGCTCTGGATCACCCCTCCACTTT
CASSTLDGSGSPLHF
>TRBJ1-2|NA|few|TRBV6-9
TGTGCCAGCAGTTACGGTGTGGGCTATGGCTACACCTTC
CASSYGVGYGYTF
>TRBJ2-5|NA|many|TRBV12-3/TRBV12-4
TGTGCCAGCACCCCCGGGTACCAAGAGACCCAGTACTTC
CASTPGYQETQYF